A single T cell receptor beta chain is shown here with its context. Its antigen is unidentified. The sample is drawn from a study of T cell responses to AZD1222 COVID-19 vaccine. Sequencing used immunoSEQ multiplex PCR; TCRdb keeps in-frame clones, though not all of them. Among tens of thousands of clones, around 78% were seen once, and the ten largest hold 3.5% to 5.5%. Study-wide results and caveats: Vaccination with two AZD1222 doses was followed by a rise in Spike-specific TCR breadth and depth.

CDR3 length: 14 residues. Trimming cost V 10 bases and J 5 bases; bases outside gene matches: 13. Germline values: CDR1 LNHDA, CDR2 SQIVND (reference sequence). Material: peripheral blood, obtained 28 days after the second AZD1222 dose. J is TRBJ1-1 and V is TRBV19, with TRBD1 matching over 7 bases. This TCR came from an adult who received the AZD1222 COVID-19 vaccine. The CDR3 DNA sequence: TGTGCCACCCGTCAGGAGGCACAGGGGACTGAAGCTTTCTTT. This codes for CATRQEAQGTEAFF.